These T cell receptor beta chains were read from a single sample in a study of technical replicates of blood from a handful of donors. Generated by immunoSEQ multiplex PCR, the TCRdb table keeps only in-frame clones and is missing some. The table lists 50,000 to 70,000 clones, roughly 95% of them singletons, with approximately 3.9% in the top ten. Specimen: PBMCs. These receptors all stem from a human donor in good health. Some clones in this sample may be carry-over from other donors' samples. Both conserved end residues are part of each CDR3. The order of the fields is clone size, J gene, D gene, CDR3 length, V gene, CDR3 protein, CDR3 DNA. The D gene is left open where the match is weak. Clone size appears in some rows only: once, few, many, or a class for an expanded clone.

abundance: once
j_gene: TRBJ2-2
d_gene: .
len: 15
v_gene: TRBV19
CDR3aa: CATQNGGQFTGELFF
CDR3nt: TGTGCCACCCAAAACGGGGGGCAGTTCACCGGGGAGCTGTTTTTT

abundance: once
j_gene: TRBJ2-7
d_gene: .
len: 12
v_gene: TRBV2
CDR3aa: CASSGTSGEQYF
CDR3nt: TGTGCCAGTTCAGGGACATCCGGCGAGCAGTACTTC

abundance: .
j_gene: TRBJ2-7
d_gene: .
len: 13
v_gene: TRBV27
CDR3aa: CASSLREGYEQYF
CDR3nt: TGTGCCAGCAGTTTAAGAGAGGGCTACGAGCAGTACTTC

abundance: .
j_gene: TRBJ2-7
d_gene: .
len: 14
v_gene: TRBV7-3
CDR3aa: CAGSGTVSSYEQYF
CDR3nt: TGTGCCGGTTCCGGGACTGTAAGCTCCTACGAGCAGTACTTC

abundance: .
j_gene: TRBJ1-2
d_gene: TRBD1
len: 15
v_gene: TRBV2
CDR3aa: CASRSGGFLGYGYTF
CDR3nt: TGTGCCAGCAGGTCAGGGGGCTTTTTGGGCTATGGCTACACCTTC

abundance: .
j_gene: TRBJ1-1
d_gene: .
len: 15
v_gene: TRBV4-3
CDR3aa: CASSQDDRSYTEAFF
CDR3nt: TGCGCCAGCAGCCAAGACGACAGAAGTTACACTGAAGCTTTCTTT

abundance: .
j_gene: TRBJ2-3
d_gene: .
len: 13
v_gene: TRBV9
CDR3aa: CASSPWGSDTQYF
CDR3nt: TGTGCCAGCAGCCCCTGGGGCTCAGATACGCAGTATTTT

abundance: .
j_gene: TRBJ2-1
d_gene: TRBD2
len: 16
v_gene: TRBV7-3
CDR3aa: CASSRISSGRWDEQFF
CDR3nt: TGTGCCAGCAGCCGGATCTCTAGCGGGAGGTGGGATGAGCAGTTCTTC

abundance: .
j_gene: TRBJ2-1
d_gene: TRBD1
len: 14
v_gene: TRBV6-1
CDR3aa: CASSDRDRGPEQFF
CDR3nt: TGTGCCAGCAGTGACCGGGACAGGGGACCTGAGCAGTTCTTC

abundance: .
j_gene: TRBJ2-3
d_gene: .
len: 18
v_gene: TRBV19
CDR3aa: CASRPGYYHLGGTDTQYF
CDR3nt: TGTGCCAGTAGGCCCGGCTACTACCATCTAGGGGGCACAGATACGCAGTATTTT

abundance: once
j_gene: TRBJ2-3
d_gene: .
len: 14
v_gene: TRBV27
CDR3aa: CASSPSGGPDTQYF
CDR3nt: TGTGCCAGCAGCCCGTCGGGGGGCCCCGATACGCAGTATTTT

abundance: .
j_gene: TRBJ2-7
d_gene: .
len: 16
v_gene: TRBV7-9
CDR3aa: CASSPRGGRAVGEQYF
CDR3nt: TGTGCCAGCAGCCCTAGAGGGGGACGGGCAGTTGGCGAGCAGTACTTC

abundance: .
j_gene: TRBJ2-3
d_gene: .
len: 12
v_gene: TRBV6-5
CDR3aa: CASTGTTDTQYF
CDR3nt: TGTGCCAGCACGGGGACTACAGATACGCAGTATTTT

abundance: .
j_gene: TRBJ1-1
d_gene: TRBD1
len: 16
v_gene: TRBV19
CDR3aa: CASSKDRGAMNTEAFF
CDR3nt: TGTGCCAGTAGTAAGGACAGGGGGGCCATGAACACTGAAGCTTTCTTT

abundance: .
j_gene: TRBJ1-6
d_gene: TRBD1
len: 17
v_gene: TRBV14
CDR3aa: CASSQYRGIGYNSPLHF
CDR3nt: TGTGCCAGCAGCCAATACAGGGGAATCGGGTATAATTCACCCCTCCACTTT

abundance: .
j_gene: TRBJ1-4
d_gene: TRBD1
len: 16
v_gene: TRBV30
CDR3aa: CAWSVPGQGGAEKLFF
CDR3nt: TGTGCCTGGAGTGTCCCGGGACAGGGAGGGGCTGAAAAACTGTTTTTT

abundance: .
j_gene: TRBJ1-4
d_gene: .
len: 12
v_gene: TRBV7-9
CDR3aa: CASSLGREKLFF
CDR3nt: TGTGCCAGCAGTCTGGGGAGAGAAAAACTGTTTTTT

abundance: .
j_gene: TRBJ2-3
d_gene: .
len: 13
v_gene: TRBV29-1
CDR3aa: CSGQGNWADTQYF
CDR3nt: TGCAGCGGCCAGGGCAATTGGGCAGATACGCAGTATTTT

abundance: few
j_gene: TRBJ1-1
d_gene: .
len: 16
v_gene: TRBV7-3
CDR3aa: CASSLTLRRVNTEAFF
CDR3nt: TGTGCCAGCAGCTTAACACTGCGTCGGGTGAACACTGAAGCTTTCTTT

abundance: .
j_gene: TRBJ1-1
d_gene: TRBD1
len: 16
v_gene: TRBV4-3
CDR3aa: CASSQDPGTGGTEAFF
CDR3nt: TGCGCCAGCAGCCAAGACCCCGGAACAGGGGGCACTGAAGCTTTCTTT

abundance: .
j_gene: TRBJ1-6
d_gene: TRBD1
len: 15
v_gene: TRBV6-1
CDR3aa: CASSDPGRGLSPLHF
CDR3nt: TGTGCCAGCAGTGACCCGGGCAGGGGGCTTTCACCCCTCCACTTT

abundance: .
j_gene: TRBJ2-3
d_gene: TRBD1
len: 16
v_gene: TRBV6-4
CDR3aa: CASSETGGGSTDTQYF
CDR3nt: TGTGCCAGCAGTGAGACAGGGGGCGGGAGCACAGATACGCAGTATTTT

abundance: .
j_gene: TRBJ1-3
d_gene: .
len: 16
v_gene: TRBV18
CDR3aa: CASSPSGAYIGNTIYF
CDR3nt: TGTGCCAGCTCACCCTCAGGGGCCTACATTGGAAACACCATATATTTT

abundance: once
j_gene: TRBJ2-3
d_gene: TRBD2
len: 16
v_gene: TRBV4-3
CDR3aa: CASSQNWRGITDTQYF
CDR3nt: TGCGCCAGCAGCCAAAACTGGCGGGGGATCACAGATACGCAGTATTTT

abundance: .
j_gene: TRBJ1-1
d_gene: .
len: 16
v_gene: TRBV2
CDR3aa: CASSPLLAEQNTEAFF
CDR3nt: TGTGCCAGCAGCCCCCTTTTGGCAGAACAGAACACTGAAGCTTTCTTT

abundance: .
j_gene: TRBJ2-2
d_gene: TRBD1
len: 13
v_gene: TRBV2
CDR3aa: CASRDRETGELFF
CDR3nt: TGTGCCAGTAGGGACAGGGAGACCGGGGAGCTGTTTTTT

abundance: .
j_gene: TRBJ1-2
d_gene: TRBD1
len: 15
v_gene: TRBV4-2
CDR3aa: CASSQDSRQGYGYTF
CDR3nt: TGTGCCAGCAGCCAAGATAGTAGACAGGGTTATGGCTACACCTTC

abundance: once
j_gene: TRBJ1-1
d_gene: .
len: 16
v_gene: TRBV7-8
CDR3aa: CASSPNRDRGLAEAFF
CDR3nt: TGTGCCAGCAGCCCTAACAGGGATAGGGGCTTGGCTGAAGCTTTCTTT

abundance: .
j_gene: TRBJ1-2
d_gene: TRBD1
len: 16
v_gene: TRBV7-2
CDR3aa: CASSFLGTANNYGYTF
CDR3nt: TGTGCCAGCAGCTTCCTTGGGACAGCAAATAACTATGGCTACACCTTC

abundance: .
j_gene: TRBJ2-1
d_gene: .
len: 15
v_gene: TRBV5-4
CDR3aa: CASSPPPPGINEQFF
CDR3nt: TGTGCCAGCAGCCCCCCCCCTCCGGGGATCAATGAGCAGTTCTTC

abundance: .
j_gene: TRBJ2-1
d_gene: .
len: 17
v_gene: TRBV7-8
CDR3aa: CASSPRVAGQGYNEQFF
CDR3nt: TGTGCCAGCAGCCCCCGCGTTGCCGGACAAGGCTACAATGAGCAGTTCTTC

abundance: .
j_gene: TRBJ2-7
d_gene: .
len: 15
v_gene: TRBV5-1
CDR3aa: CASSREAGGGYEQYF
CDR3nt: TGCGCCAGCAGCCGTGAGGCAGGGGGAGGCTACGAGCAGTACTTC

abundance: .
j_gene: TRBJ1-6
d_gene: .
len: 19
v_gene: TRBV2
CDR3aa: CASSEASYRESRGNSPLHF
CDR3nt: TGTGCCAGCAGTGAAGCGTCATACAGGGAAAGTCGTGGGAATTCACCCCTCCACTTT

abundance: .
j_gene: TRBJ1-1
d_gene: .
len: 16
v_gene: TRBV5-1
CDR3aa: CASSPRDGGRDTEAFF
CDR3nt: TGCGCCAGCAGCCCCCGGGACGGGGGACGGGACACTGAAGCTTTCTTT

abundance: .
j_gene: TRBJ2-1
d_gene: .
len: 13
v_gene: TRBV2
CDR3aa: CASSGLLDNEQFF
CDR3nt: TGTGCCAGCAGTGGATTACTTGACAATGAGCAGTTCTTC

abundance: .
j_gene: TRBJ1-1
d_gene: TRBD1
len: 16
v_gene: TRBV11-2
CDR3aa: CASSGDRGLRNTEAFF
CDR3nt: TGTGCCAGCAGCGGAGACAGGGGGCTGAGGAACACTGAAGCTTTCTTT

abundance: .
j_gene: TRBJ1-1
d_gene: TRBD1
len: 13
v_gene: TRBV5-4
CDR3aa: CASSWDRETEAFF
CDR3nt: TGTGCCAGCAGCTGGGACAGGGAGACTGAAGCTTTCTTT

abundance: medium-sized
j_gene: TRBJ1-1
d_gene: TRBD1
len: 14
v_gene: TRBV5-1
CDR3aa: CASSPAGGYTEAFF
CDR3nt: TGCGCCAGCAGCCCGGCAGGGGGCTACACTGAAGCTTTCTTT

abundance: .
j_gene: TRBJ2-1
d_gene: TRBD2
len: 13
v_gene: TRBV2
CDR3aa: CASSGRFYNEQFF
CDR3nt: TGTGCCAGCAGCGGGAGGTTCTACAATGAGCAGTTCTTC

abundance: .
j_gene: TRBJ2-3
d_gene: TRBD2
len: 15
v_gene: TRBV6-5
CDR3aa: CASRRRLAGTDTQYF
CDR3nt: TGTGCCAGCAGGCGTAGACTAGCGGGCACAGATACGCAGTATTTT

abundance: .
j_gene: TRBJ1-1
d_gene: .
len: 11
v_gene: TRBV6-1
CDR3aa: CASHRGTEAFF
CDR3nt: TGTGCCAGCCACCGCGGCACTGAAGCTTTCTTT

abundance: .
j_gene: TRBJ2-7
d_gene: .
len: 14
v_gene: TRBV7-2
CDR3aa: CASSLERASYEQYF
CDR3nt: TGTGCCAGCAGCTTAGAGCGGGCTTCCTACGAGCAGTACTTC

abundance: .
j_gene: TRBJ2-1
d_gene: TRBD1
len: 15
v_gene: TRBV7-7
CDR3aa: CASSSRTGGYNEQFF
CDR3nt: TGTGCCAGCAGCTCCCGGACAGGGGGATACAATGAGCAGTTCTTC

abundance: .
j_gene: TRBJ2-3
d_gene: TRBD1
len: 14
v_gene: TRBV4-2
CDR3aa: CASSLGTGTDTQYF
CDR3nt: TGTGCCAGCAGCCTGGGGACAGGCACAGATACGCAGTATTTT

abundance: .
j_gene: TRBJ2-5
d_gene: .
len: 14
v_gene: TRBV2
CDR3aa: CASSALTVGETQYF
CDR3nt: TGTGCCAGCAGTGCTTTGACAGTCGGGGAGACCCAGTACTTC

abundance: .
j_gene: TRBJ2-5
d_gene: TRBD2
len: 15
v_gene: TRBV4-1
CDR3aa: CASSHPSGGAWAQYF
CDR3nt: TGCGCCAGCAGCCACCCTAGCGGGGGGGCCTGGGCCCAGTACTTC

abundance: .
j_gene: TRBJ1-1
d_gene: .
len: 13
v_gene: TRBV11-3
CDR3aa: CASSRTARTEAFF
CDR3nt: TGTGCCAGCAGCCGGACAGCCCGCACTGAAGCTTTCTTT

abundance: .
j_gene: TRBJ1-1
d_gene: .
len: 14
v_gene: TRBV5-6
CDR3aa: CASSSSRGFTEAFF
CDR3nt: TGTGCCAGCAGCTCCTCCAGGGGTTTCACTGAAGCTTTCTTT

abundance: .
j_gene: TRBJ1-6
d_gene: .
len: 18
v_gene: TRBV5-6
CDR3aa: CASSLEAGSSSYNSPLHF
CDR3nt: TGTGCCAGCAGCTTGGAGGCGGGGTCGAGCTCCTATAATTCACCCCTCCACTTT

abundance: .
j_gene: TRBJ2-2
d_gene: .
len: 16
v_gene: TRBV30
CDR3aa: CAWSDARLTNTGELFF
CDR3nt: TGTGCCTGGAGTGACGCCAGGTTGACGAACACCGGGGAGCTGTTTTTT

abundance: .
j_gene: TRBJ1-1
d_gene: TRBD1
len: 14
v_gene: TRBV29-1
CDR3aa: CSVSGQGMNTEAFF
CDR3nt: TGCAGCGTTTCCGGACAGGGCATGAACACTGAAGCTTTCTTT

abundance: .
j_gene: TRBJ1-1
d_gene: .
len: 14
v_gene: TRBV6-5
CDR3aa: CASNRRGVNTEAFF
CDR3nt: TGTGCCAGCAATCGGCGGGGCGTAAACACTGAAGCTTTCTTT

abundance: .
j_gene: TRBJ1-2
d_gene: TRBD1
len: 15
v_gene: TRBV5-4
CDR3aa: CASSLEGAPTDGYTF
CDR3nt: TGTGCCAGCAGCTTGGAGGGGGCCCCCACAGATGGCTACACCTTC

abundance: .
j_gene: TRBJ2-7
d_gene: .
len: 13
v_gene: TRBV5-1
CDR3aa: CASSLTVSYEQYF
CDR3nt: TGCGCCAGCAGCTTGACGGTCTCCTACGAGCAGTACTTC

abundance: .
j_gene: TRBJ2-6
d_gene: .
len: 20
v_gene: TRBV4-2
CDR3aa: CASSRREQQGIGAGANVLTF
CDR3nt: TGTGCCAGCAGCCGAAGGGAACAACAGGGTATTGGGGCTGGGGCCAACGTCCTGACTTTC

abundance: .
j_gene: TRBJ1-1
d_gene: TRBD1
len: 14
v_gene: TRBV5-1
CDR3aa: CASSAQGAQTEAFF
CDR3nt: TGCGCCAGCAGCGCACAGGGGGCGCAGACTGAAGCTTTCTTT

abundance: .
j_gene: TRBJ2-3
d_gene: .
len: 17
v_gene: TRBV7-9
CDR3aa: CASSSGTGQTTTDTQYF
CDR3nt: TGTGCCAGCAGCTCAGGTACGGGACAAACAACCACAGATACGCAGTATTTT